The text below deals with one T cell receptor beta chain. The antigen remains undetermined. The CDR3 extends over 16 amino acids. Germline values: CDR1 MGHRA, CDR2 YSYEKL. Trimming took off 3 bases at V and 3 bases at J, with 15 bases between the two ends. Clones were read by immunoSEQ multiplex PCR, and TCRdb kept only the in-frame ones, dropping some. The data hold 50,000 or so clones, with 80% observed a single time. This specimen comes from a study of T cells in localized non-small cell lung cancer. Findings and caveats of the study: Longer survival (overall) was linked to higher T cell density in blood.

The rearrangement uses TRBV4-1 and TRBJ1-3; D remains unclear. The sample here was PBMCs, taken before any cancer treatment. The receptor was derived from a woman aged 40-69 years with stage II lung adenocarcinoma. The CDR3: CASSQAGRADGNTIYF. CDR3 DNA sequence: TGCGCCAGCAGCCAGGCCGGGAGGGCAGATGGAAACACCATATATTTT.